The sequence of this TCR beta chain was determined in a study of T cell repertoires in cytomegalovirus infection (dated by TCRdb to about 2019). At the level of the whole study: Alongside well-studied HLA-B-restricted epitopes, the peptide stimulations were aimed at recently identified HLA-C-restricted CMV epitopes, whose presentation resists viral immunomodulation. Donor HLA type was relevant to the analysis, as public TCR beta signatures indicated carriage of CMV infection together with the matching HLA type.

Results the study describes overall, beyond this receptor: In the ex vivo response, HLA-C-restricted CMV-specific TCR beta clonotypes were dominant, and in two of eight donors the single most frequent clonotype came from this HLA-C-restricted group. In both this cohort and an independent cohort of 352 donors, the cumulative frequency of public TCR beta family members distinguished carriers of CMV infection plus the relevant HLA type.

In the germline V gene, CDR1 corresponds to SGDLS and CDR2 to YYNGEE. Cut back by 3 bases and 5 bases, the V and J ends lie 11 bases apart. Including cysteine and phenylalanine, the CDR3 has 13 amino acids. Kept here is only the CDR3 DNA, which spans 39 bases and is read in frame from base 1. This sample was sequenced with an Illumina HiSeq 1500. In TCRdb, the public reads were trimmed at Q25 with fastp and aligned with MiXCR, with productive beta chains retained. Rows merge per CDR3 protein into single entries with the most common DNA and genes. The sample table contains 150,000 or so distinct CDR3 sequences; only one count was recorded for 20% to 25% of them. The top ten clones comprise roughly 27% of the sample. A note on this clonotype: What this receptor recognizes is not known. Base qualities are not at hand, and no much larger clone is one base apart.

Sample treatment or condition, as interpreted from the label and publication: in vitro stimulation with specific CMV peptide epitopes to enrich CMV-specific T cells. The specimen was CD8+ T cells from cultured PBMCs, collected from culture after CMV antigen stimulation. The source is a human donor in good health (CMV status not recorded). Some clones in this sample may be carry-over from other donors' samples. The V and J segments used are TRBV9 and TRBJ2-5; possibly the D gene is TRBD1, per 7 matching bases. The bases read TGTGCCAGCAGCGGCGGGACAGACGAGACCCAGTACTTC. This encodes CASSGGTDETQYF.